Reported below is one TCR beta chain. Its antigen is not known. The length of the CDR3 is 15 residues. With V trimmed by 3 bases and J by 1 base, 5 bases remained unmatched. Germline lookup yields CDR1 KGHSH and CDR2 LQKENI. These data belong to a study of beta chain features in type 1 diabetes. Turning to the study itself: Healthy donors, compared against patients, showed similar age, gender and cell yields. Overall study findings and caveats: A moderate, significant TCRB CDR3 shortening appeared in type 1 diabetes across four CD4+ subsets. Within the patient group, naive, central memory and Treg TCRB repertoires appeared more similar to each other than within healthy donors.

A sort by CD45RO/CCR7/CD25/CD127/CD95/CD27 yielded CD4+ naive, central memory, regulatory and stem cell-like memory cells. Every isolated RNA sample was fully reverse transcribed, so sequencing captured expressed TCRB transcripts. Profiled with immunoSEQ multiplex PCR; TCRdb holds only in-frame clones, not every one. The data contain hundreds of thousands of clones, 13% of them singletons. The origin of this receptor is a man aged 18 to 29 with type 1 diabetes. The chain uses TRBV18 and TRBJ2-5, with 7 bases matching TRBD1. Sequences were obtained from naive CD4+ T cells from blood. The CDR3 DNA reads as TGTGCCAGCTCACCTCAACAGGGGCTCCAAGAGACCCAGTACTTC. Its protein is CASSPQQGLQETQYF.